These 29 T cell receptor beta chains came from one sample sequenced in a study of identical twins. A single record per CDR3 protein comes from TCRdb applying MiXCR to the 5' RACE reads. This table has a few hundred thousand distinct CDR3 sequences, roughly 9.9% appearing once. This same sample was also taken into another study, of yellow fever vaccine responses in identical twins.

Sequencing was carried out using PBMCs. Receptors were obtained from a woman under 30 in good health.

This clonotype was recorded a few times. This rearrangement joins TRBV5-1 to TRBJ2-3; TRBD2 matches 8 bases. CDR3 length: 17 amino acids. V was pared by 0 bases and J by 3 bases, with 9 bases of the junction left unmatched. In germline, CDR1 is SGHRS, CDR2 YFSETQ. The CDR3 sequence: CASSLAPGGLGTDTQYF. The CDR3 DNA follows: TGCGCCAGCAGCTTGGCTCCGGGGGGGCTTGGAACAGATACGCAGTATTTT.

The table lists this clonotype with a few counts. The chain uses TRBV7-2 and TRBJ2-7; the match to TRBD1 covers 8 bases. The J segment lost 0 bases and the V segment lost 5 bases, leaving 6 bases of the junction unmatched. The CDR3 has 15 amino acids. Germline values: CDR1 SGHTA, CDR2 FQGNSA. In DNA form, the CDR3 reads TGTGCCAGCAGCCGGAGGGACAGGCCCTCCTACGAGCAGTACTTC. Its translation: CASSRRDRPSYEQYF.

This clonotype has a count of ten or more. The chain joins TRBV29-1 to TRBJ2-2, with D maybe TRBD2 (6 bases). Germline V lookup: CDR1 SQVTM, CDR2 ANQGSEA. V was trimmed by 6 bases and J by 1 base, leaving 12 bases between them. This CDR3 comprises 14 residues. For the CDR3, the DNA is TGCAGCGTGGCCTCGGGGGTGAACACCGGGGAGCTGTTTTTT. Translated, it gives CSVASGVNTGELFF.

A few counts support this clonotype. The gene calls are TRBV7-9 and TRBJ2-7, with D possibly being TRBD1 (5 bases). V dropped 1 base and J dropped 6 bases, with 10 bases sitting between them. Germline loops: CDR1 SEHNR, CDR2 FQNEAQ (reference sequence). The CDR3 is 13 amino acids. This chain's CDR3 is CASSLVSGSEQYF. For the CDR3, the DNA is TGTGCCAGCAGCTTAGTCTCAGGGTCCGAGCAGTACTTC.

A few counts support this clonotype. The chain uses TRBV7-2 and TRBJ2-1; 7 bases align to TRBD2. V gave up 5 bases and J gave up 4 bases; unmatched junction bases: 11. Germline CDR1 is SGHTA and CDR2 is FQGNSA. This CDR3 contains 16 residues. The CDR3 loop is CASSTSAGVQYNEQFF. CDR3 sequence (DNA): TGTGCCAGCAGCACAAGCGCGGGAGTTCAATACAATGAGCAGTTCTTC.

In its sample, this clonotype was seen many times. The chain links TRBV6-1 to TRBJ2-5; TRBD1 agrees at 9 bases. Germline V gene lookup returns CDR1 MNHNS and CDR2 SASEGT. With V trimmed by 3 bases and J by 5 bases, 10 bases remained unmatched. The CDR3 is 16 amino acids. The CDR3 DNA reads TGTGCCAGCAGTGATTACCGGGACAGGGTCGGGGAGACCCAGTACTTC. Amino acid sequence: CASSDYRDRVGETQYF.

This clonotype occurred many times. V gene TRBV9 combines with J gene TRBJ2-3, with no clear D. Germline V gives CDR1 SGDLS, CDR2 YYNGEE. The V gene lost 2 bases and the J gene lost 4 bases, with 11 bases spanning the gap. The CDR3 is 14 amino acids. Here the CDR3 reads CASSVTLQPDTQYF. CDR3 DNA sequence: TGTGCCAGCAGCGTGACCCTTCAACCAGATACGCAGTATTTT.

This clonotype was recorded at least ten times. The chain uses TRBV6-2 or TRBV6-3 and TRBJ2-7; no firm D call. There are 12 residues in the CDR3. The V gene's germline CDR1 is MNHEY and CDR2 SVGEGT. Trimming removed 2 bases from V and 3 bases from J, with 5 bases in between. The CDR3 DNA is TGTGCCAGCAGTTACAACCGCTACGAGCAGTACTTC. It specifies CASSYNRYEQYF.

This chain uses TRBV28 with TRBJ2-7; the D is unclear. CDR3 length equals 15 residues. V was clipped by 7 bases and J by 3 bases, with 19 bases between them. The germline V gene encodes CDR1 MDHEN and CDR2 SYDVKM. The CDR3 region is CASNPLEQAIYEQYF. CDR3 DNA sequence: TGTGCCAGCAACCCCCTTGAGCAGGCGATCTACGAGCAGTACTTC. The full variable domain, in which reference TRBV28 and TRBJ2-7 provide the parts outside the CDR3, is DVKVTQSSRYLVKRTGEKVFLECVQDMDHENMFWYRQDPGLGLRLIYFSYDVKMKEKGDIPEGYSVSREKKERFSLILESASTNQTSMYLCASNPLEQAIYEQYFGPGTRLTVT.

There are a few counts of this clonotype. This rearrangement joins TRBV20-1 to TRBJ2-7, with D maybe TRBD2 (6 bases). The CDR3 contains 12 residues. Trimming removed 6 bases at V and 4 bases at J, with 13 bases between. Per the germline V gene, CDR1 is DFQATT and CDR2 is SNEGSKA (reference sequence). For the CDR3, the DNA is TGCAGTGCCCCTTTGGGAGGTTACGAGCAGTACTTC. This encodes CSAPLGGYEQYF.

This clonotype was picked up a small number of times. This chain joins TRBV5-1 and TRBJ2-7; 7 bases line up with TRBD2. Germline CDR1 reads SGHRS; CDR2 reads YFSETQ. The CDR3 is 15 amino acids. Trimming removed 0 bases from V and 5 bases from J; junction bases left unmatched: 8. CDR3 in amino acids: CASSLEGGRANEQYF. The CDR3 DNA sequence: TGCGCCAGCAGCTTGGAGGGAGGGAGGGCCAACGAGCAGTACTTC.

There are many counts of this clonotype. This sequence joins TRBV12-3 or TRBV12-4 and TRBJ2-7; 8 bases line up with TRBD1. The CDR3 is 12 amino acids. Germline trimming cut 3 bases from V and 13 bases from J; bases unmatched to any gene: 8. CDR3 DNA sequence: TGTGCCAGCAGTTTTCGAACAGGGGGAATCTACTTC. Translating it yields CASSFRTGGIYF.

In its sample, this clonotype was seen a few times. This sequence joins TRBV20-1 and TRBJ2-3; the D gene is possibly TRBD1 (6 bases). The CDR3 length is 12 residues. Germline assignment: CDR1 DFQATT and CDR2 SNEGSKA (reference sequence). CDR3 amino acids: CSHRQGTDTQYF. DNA for the CDR3: TGCAGCCACCGACAGGGCACAGATACGCAGTATTTT.

This clonotype came up a few times. The V call is TRBV5-6, the J call TRBJ2-7; D remains unclear. Germline assignment: CDR1 SGHDT and CDR2 YYEEEE. V lost 1 base, J lost 6 bases, and 8 bases lay in between. This CDR3 has 12 residues. In DNA form, the CDR3 reads TGTGCCAGCAGCTTGTTAAGGCGCGAGCAGTACTTC. It codes for CASSLLRREQYF.

The chain uses TRBV29-1 and TRBJ2-2; unclear D gene. The CDR3 spans 12 residues. V lost 5 bases, J lost 3 bases, and 7 bases lay in between. Per germline, CDR1 SQVTM and CDR2 ANQGSEA. CDR3 in amino acids: CSVWTDTGELFF. CDR3 coding DNA: TGCAGCGTTTGGACCGACACCGGGGAGCTGTTTTTT.

This clonotype occurred a few times. The chain recombines TRBV7-2 with TRBJ2-7; the D gene could be TRBD1 or TRBD2 (5 bases each). V was cut by 5 bases and J by 2 bases, with 16 bases left in between. Germline V gene sequence: CDR1 SGHTA, CDR2 FQGNSA. This CDR3 has 15 residues. The CDR3 is CASSQGRGGTYEQYF. The CDR3 nucleotides are TGTGCCAGCAGCCAGGGCCGGGGCGGAACCTACGAGCAGTACTTC.

V and J are TRBV7-9 and TRBJ2-1, with 12 bases fitting TRBD2. V was clipped by 5 bases and J by 6 bases; unmatched bases: 5. This CDR3 contains 15 residues. The germline CDR1 and CDR2 sequences are SEHNR and FQNEAQ (reference sequence). CDR3: CASSPTSGGSNEQFF. DNA for the CDR3: TGTGCCAGCAGCCCGACTAGCGGGGGATCCAATGAGCAGTTCTTC.

This clonotype was picked up a small number of times. The chain recombines TRBV28 with TRBJ1-2; D unclear. V lost 3 bases and J 1 base, leaving 12 bases between the germline ends. The CDR3 spans 15 residues. Germline CDR1 is MDHEN and CDR2 is SYDVKM. Here the CDR3 DNA reads TGTGCCAGCAGTTTTAAGGGCCGGTATAACTATGGCTACACCTTC. Translation gives CASSFKGRYNYGYTF.

This clonotype appeared many times. This chain joins TRBV7-8 and TRBJ2-7, with 7 bases lining up with TRBD1. CDR1 is SGHVS and CDR2 is FQNEAQ in the germline V gene. The CDR3 spans 14 residues. J gave up 3 bases and V 4 bases, and 6 bases lay outside the gene matches. CDR3 protein: CASSSPTGNYEQYF. The CDR3 nucleotides are TGTGCCAGCAGCTCCCCGACAGGGAACTACGAGCAGTACTTC.

The gene calls are TRBV5-6 and TRBJ2-7, with a tentative D call TRBD2 (5 bases). Germline CDR1 SGHDT, CDR2 YYEEEE. V lost 4 bases and J 3 bases, leaving 26 bases between the germline ends. The CDR3 extends over 18 amino acids. This chain's CDR3 is CASSPGIRRSDLNYEQYF. In DNA, the CDR3 is TGTGCCAGCAGCCCCGGGATCCGGAGGTCCGACCTTAACTACGAGCAGTACTTC.

This clonotype was detected many times. The V and J genes are TRBV4-2 and TRBJ1-6, with 8 nucleotides matching TRBD1. This CDR3 is built from 15 residues. The V gene end was trimmed by 0 bases and the J gene end by 9 bases; junction bases not matched to a gene: 4. Per germline, CDR1 LGHNA and CDR2 YNFKEQ. CDR3: CASSQEAGGGSPLHF. In nucleotides, the CDR3 is TGTGCCAGCAGCCAAGAAGCAGGGGGCGGTTCACCCCTCCACTTT.

This clonotype was recorded many times. The rearrangement links TRBV20-1 to TRBJ1-1; no reliable D call. V lost 5 bases and J lost 3, with 10 bases in between. The CDR3 totals 12 residues. CDR1 and CDR2 from the germline V gene are DFQATT and SNEGSKA (reference sequence). DNA of the CDR3: TGCAGTGCTGGACCCCAGGACACTGAAGCTTTCTTT. This translates into CSAGPQDTEAFF.

This clonotype was seen only a few times. CDR3 sequence reads: CASTSGGAALSYNEQFF. For the CDR3, the DNA is TGTGCCAGCACCAGCGGGGGGGCGGCCCTCTCCTACAATGAGCAGTTCTTC. This chain links TRBV9 with TRBJ2-1, with TRBD2 matching 10 bases. V lost 6 bases, J lost 0 bases, and 9 bases stayed unmatched. Germline V gene lookup returns CDR1 SGDLS and CDR2 YYNGEE. This CDR3 spans 17 amino acids.

This clonotype has at least ten counts. CDR3 residues: CASRQSNTGELFF. The CDR3 coding sequence is TGTGCCAGCAGACAGTCGAACACCGGGGAGCTGTTTTTT. The rearrangement uses TRBV10-3 and TRBJ2-2; D perhaps matches TRBD1 (5 bases). This CDR3 is built from 13 residues. V gave up 10 bases and J gave up 0 bases, with 9 bases separating them. Germline V gene data show CDR1 as ENHRY and CDR2 as SYGVKD.

This clonotype appeared many times. This sequence joins TRBV12-3 or TRBV12-4 and TRBJ2-1; 13 nucleotides match TRBD2. CDR3 length: 13 amino acids. V trimming: 10 bases; J trimming: 8 bases; junction bases outside the gene matches: 5. The CDR3, as DNA: TGTGCCACTACTAGCGGGGGGGCGGATGAGCAGTTCTTC. This sequence encodes CATTSGGADEQFF.

This clonotype occurred many times. This chain connects TRBV20-1 to TRBJ2-1, with D possibly matching TRBD2 (7 bases). The germline CDR1 and CDR2 sequences are DFQATT and SNEGSKA (reference sequence). The CDR3 is made up of 14 amino acids. Trimming took off 7 bases at V and 0 bases at J, with 13 bases between the two ends. The CDR3 sequence is CSEGGSSSYNEQFF. CDR3 DNA sequence: TGCAGTGAGGGGGGGTCCAGCTCCTACAATGAGCAGTTCTTC.

The chain uses TRBV2 and TRBJ2-3, with a possible D match to TRBD2 (6 bases). The V end lost 7 bases, the J end lost 3 bases, and 14 bases lay between the germline ends. The germline V gene encodes CDR1 SNHLY and CDR2 FYNNEI. The CDR3 totals 14 residues. CDR3 amino acids: CASTRVAETDTQYF. The CDR3 DNA reads TGTGCCAGCACCAGAGTAGCGGAAACAGATACGCAGTATTTT.

The chain combines TRBV28 with TRBJ2-1, with TRBD2 matching over 10 bases. The CDR3 has 15 amino acids. V shed 5 bases, J shed 7 bases, and the junction held 8 bases outside the gene matches. Germline V gives CDR1 MDHEN, CDR2 SYDVKM. This chain's CDR3 is CASSPAGGLGNEQFF. The CDR3 region has the DNA TGTGCCAGCAGTCCAGCGGGAGGGCTTGGGAATGAGCAGTTCTTC.

Of note for this clonotype: This may stem from a read error, because a much larger clone lies one nucleotide away. This chain connects TRBV29-1 to TRBJ2-2, with 7 bases aligning to TRBD2. Looked up from germline, CDR1 is SQVTM and CDR2 is ANQGSEA. The CDR3 has 13 residues. V lost 7 bases and J lost 4; bases outside the gene matches: 6. The CDR3 nucleotides read TGCAGCGCCAGACTAGCAACCACCGGGGAGCTGTTTTTT. Amino acids: CSARLATTGELFF.